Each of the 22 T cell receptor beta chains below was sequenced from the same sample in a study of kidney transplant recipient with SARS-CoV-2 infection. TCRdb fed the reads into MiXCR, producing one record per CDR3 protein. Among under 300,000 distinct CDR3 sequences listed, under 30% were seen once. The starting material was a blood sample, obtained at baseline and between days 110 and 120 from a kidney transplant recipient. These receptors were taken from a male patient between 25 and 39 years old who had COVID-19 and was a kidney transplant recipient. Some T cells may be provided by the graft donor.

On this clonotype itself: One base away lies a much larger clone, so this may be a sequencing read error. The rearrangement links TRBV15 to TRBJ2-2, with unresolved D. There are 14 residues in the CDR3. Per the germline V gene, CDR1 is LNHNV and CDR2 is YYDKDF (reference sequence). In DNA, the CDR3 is TGTACCACCAGCAGAGAGGAGCGCTCCGGGGAGCTGTTTTTT. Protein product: CTTSREERSGELFF.

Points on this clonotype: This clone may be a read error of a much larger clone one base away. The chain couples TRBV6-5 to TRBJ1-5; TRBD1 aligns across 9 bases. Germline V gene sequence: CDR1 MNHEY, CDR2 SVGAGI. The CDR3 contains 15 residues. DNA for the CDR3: TGTGCCAACAGTATCCCGGGACAGGGACATCAGCCCCAGCATTTT. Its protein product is CANSIPGQGHQPQHF.

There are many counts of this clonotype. CDR3 DNA: TGTGCCAGCTCACCACTGGACAGGCAGAACACTGAAGCTTTCTTT. Protein: CASSPLDRQNTEAFF. The genes are TRBV18 and TRBJ1-1; TRBD1 matches at 7 bases. The CDR3 is 15 residues long. With 1 base clipped from V and 1 base from J, the junction kept 3 bases outside the gene matches. Germline values: CDR1 KGHSH, CDR2 LQKENI. The whole variable domain, filled in from reference TRBV18 and TRBJ1-1, reads NAGVMQNPRHLVRRRGQEARLRCSPMKGHSHVYWYRQLPEEGLKFMVYLQKENIIDESGMPKERFSAEFPKEGPSILRIQQVVRGDSAAYFCASSPLDRQNTEAFFGQGTRLTVV.

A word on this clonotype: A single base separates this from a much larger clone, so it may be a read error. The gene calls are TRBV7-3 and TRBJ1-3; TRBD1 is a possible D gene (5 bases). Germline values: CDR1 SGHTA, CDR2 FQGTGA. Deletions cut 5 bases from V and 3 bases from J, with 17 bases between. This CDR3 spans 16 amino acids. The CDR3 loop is CASSLGPLSSGNTIYF. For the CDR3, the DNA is TGTGCCAGCAGCCTGGGACCGTTAAGTAGTGGAAACACCATATATTTT.

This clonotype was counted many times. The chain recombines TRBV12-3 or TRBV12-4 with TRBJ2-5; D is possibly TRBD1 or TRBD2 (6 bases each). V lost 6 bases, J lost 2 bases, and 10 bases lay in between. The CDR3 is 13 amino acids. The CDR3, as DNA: TGTGCCAGCAGAGGGGGGTCTCAAGAGACCCAGTACTTC. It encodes CASRGGSQETQYF.

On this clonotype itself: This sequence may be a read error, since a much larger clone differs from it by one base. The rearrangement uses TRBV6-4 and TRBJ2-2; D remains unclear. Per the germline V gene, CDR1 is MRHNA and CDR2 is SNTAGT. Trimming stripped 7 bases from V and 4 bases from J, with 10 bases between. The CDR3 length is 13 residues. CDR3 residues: CASKRRTTGELFF. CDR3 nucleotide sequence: TGTGCCAGCAAAAGACGGACCACCGGGGAGCTGTTTTTT.

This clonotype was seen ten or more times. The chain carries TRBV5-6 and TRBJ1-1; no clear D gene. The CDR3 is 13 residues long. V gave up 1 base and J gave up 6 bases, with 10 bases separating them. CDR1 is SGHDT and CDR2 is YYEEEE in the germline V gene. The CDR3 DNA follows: TGTGCCAGCAGCTTGTACTCGGTCCCTGAAGCTTTCTTT. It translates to CASSLYSVPEAFF.

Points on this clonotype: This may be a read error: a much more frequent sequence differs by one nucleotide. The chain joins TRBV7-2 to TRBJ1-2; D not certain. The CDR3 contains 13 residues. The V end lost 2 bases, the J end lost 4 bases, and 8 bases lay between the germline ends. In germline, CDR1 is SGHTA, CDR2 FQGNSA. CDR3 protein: CASSLIQTYGYTF. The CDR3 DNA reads TGTGCCAGCAGCTTAATACAGACCTATGGCTACACCTTC.

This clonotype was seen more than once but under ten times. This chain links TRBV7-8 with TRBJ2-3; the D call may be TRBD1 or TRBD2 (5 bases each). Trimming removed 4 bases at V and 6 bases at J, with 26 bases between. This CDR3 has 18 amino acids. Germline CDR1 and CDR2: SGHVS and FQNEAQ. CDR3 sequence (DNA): TGTGCCAGCAGCTCCCCCCAGGGAGTAGTAGGCCTGTGGGATACGCAGTATTTT. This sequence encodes CASSSPQGVVGLWDTQYF.

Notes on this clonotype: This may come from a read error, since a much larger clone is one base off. The CDR3 nucleotides are TGTGCCAGCAGCTTAACGCGTCCGGGGGAGAACACTGAAGCTTTCTTT. Its translation: CASSLTRPGENTEAFF. V gene TRBV7-6 combines with J gene TRBJ1-1, with TRBD1 as a possible D gene (5 bases). V gave up 2 bases and J gave up 1 base, with 14 bases separating them. In germline, CDR1 is SGHVS, CDR2 FNYEAQ. The CDR3 consists of 16 residues.

The CDR3 DNA reads TGTGCCAGCAGCATGTTTACTCCCATTTCAGGCTTGACCGGGGAGCTGTTTTTT. This codes for CASSMFTPISGLTGELFF. V gene TRBV3-1 combines with J gene TRBJ2-2; D not resolved. V was shortened by 5 bases and J by 5 bases, with 24 bases between the two germline ends. CDR3 length: 18 amino acids. Germline CDR1 reads LGHDT; CDR2 reads YNNKEL (reference sequence).

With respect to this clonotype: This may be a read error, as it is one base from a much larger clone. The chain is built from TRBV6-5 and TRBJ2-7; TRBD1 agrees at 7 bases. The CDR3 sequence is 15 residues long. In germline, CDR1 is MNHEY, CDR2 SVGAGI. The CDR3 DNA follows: TGTGCCAGCAACCGACAGGGTTCTAGCTCCTACGAGCAGAACTTC. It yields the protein CASNRQGSSSYEQNF.

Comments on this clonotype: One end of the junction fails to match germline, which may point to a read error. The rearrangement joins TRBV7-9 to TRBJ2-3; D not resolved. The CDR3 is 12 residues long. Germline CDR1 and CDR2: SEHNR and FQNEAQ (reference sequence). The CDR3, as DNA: TGTGCCAGCAGCTCCAGCACAGATACGCGGTATTTT. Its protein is CASSSSTDTRYF. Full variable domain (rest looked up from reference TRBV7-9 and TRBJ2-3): DTGVSQNPRHKITKRGQNVTFRCDPISEHNRLYWYRQTLGQGPEFLTYFQNEAQLEKSRLLSDRFSAERPKGSFSTLEIQRTEQGDSAMYLCASSSSTDTRYFGPGTRLTVL.

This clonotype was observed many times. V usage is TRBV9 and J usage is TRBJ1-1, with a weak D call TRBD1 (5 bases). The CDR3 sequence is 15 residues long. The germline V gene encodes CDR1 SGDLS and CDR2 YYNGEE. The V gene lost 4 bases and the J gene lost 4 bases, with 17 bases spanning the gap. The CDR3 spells CASSKIPGRPTEAFF. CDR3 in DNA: TGTGCCAGCAGCAAGATACCGGGACGACCCACTGAAGCTTTCTTT.

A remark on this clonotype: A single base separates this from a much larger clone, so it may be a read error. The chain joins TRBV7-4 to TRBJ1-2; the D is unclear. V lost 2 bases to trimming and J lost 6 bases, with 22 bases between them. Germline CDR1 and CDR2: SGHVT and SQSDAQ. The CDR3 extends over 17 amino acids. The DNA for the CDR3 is TGTGCCAGCAGCTTACCGGATTCAGCTCGAAAGACCCATGGCTACACCTTC. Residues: CASSLPDSARKTHGYTF.

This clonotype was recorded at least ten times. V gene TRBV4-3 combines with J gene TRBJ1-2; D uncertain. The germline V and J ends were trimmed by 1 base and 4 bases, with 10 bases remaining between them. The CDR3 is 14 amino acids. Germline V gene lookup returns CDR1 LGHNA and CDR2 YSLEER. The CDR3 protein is CASSQGRRAYGYTF. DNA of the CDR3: TGCGCCAGCAGCCAAGGTCGGAGGGCCTATGGCTACACCTTC.

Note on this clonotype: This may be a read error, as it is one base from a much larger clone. This CDR3 reads CANSYSVGREGGNEQFF. DNA of the CDR3: TGTGCCAACAGTTACTCCGTCGGGCGGGAAGGCGGCAATGAGCAGTTCTTC. The chain couples TRBV6-5 to TRBJ2-1; possible D gene TRBD2, 6 bases. The CDR3 length is 17 residues. CDR1 and CDR2 (germline): MNHEY, SVGAGI.

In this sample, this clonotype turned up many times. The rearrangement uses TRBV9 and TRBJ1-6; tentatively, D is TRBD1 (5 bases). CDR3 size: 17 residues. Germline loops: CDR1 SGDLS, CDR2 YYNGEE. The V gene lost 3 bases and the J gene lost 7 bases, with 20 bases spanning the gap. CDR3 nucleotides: TGTGCCAGCAGCGACCCCTCTTCCGGGACTTGGAATTCACCCCTCCACTTT. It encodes CASSDPSSGTWNSPLHF.

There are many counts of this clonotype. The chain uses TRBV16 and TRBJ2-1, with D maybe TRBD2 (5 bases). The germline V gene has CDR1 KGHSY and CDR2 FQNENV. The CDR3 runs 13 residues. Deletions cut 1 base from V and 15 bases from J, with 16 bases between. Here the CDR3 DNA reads TGTGCCAGCAGCCAATATGGCGGAGGAAGGGCGTTCTTC. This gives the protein CASSQYGGGRAFF.

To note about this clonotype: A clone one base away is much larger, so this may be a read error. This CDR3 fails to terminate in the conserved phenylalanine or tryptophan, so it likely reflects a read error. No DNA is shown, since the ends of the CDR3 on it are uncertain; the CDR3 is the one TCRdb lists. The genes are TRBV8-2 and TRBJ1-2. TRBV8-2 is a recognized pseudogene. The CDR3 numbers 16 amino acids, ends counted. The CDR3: CGSRQLDSRKTYGYTL.

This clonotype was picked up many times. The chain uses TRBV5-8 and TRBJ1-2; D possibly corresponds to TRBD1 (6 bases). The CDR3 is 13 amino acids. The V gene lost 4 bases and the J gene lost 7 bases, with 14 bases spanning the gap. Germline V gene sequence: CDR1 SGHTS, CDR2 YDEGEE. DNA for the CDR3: TGTGCCAGCAGCCCCCGGGACAAGAGTGGCTACACCTTC. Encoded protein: CASSPRDKSGYTF. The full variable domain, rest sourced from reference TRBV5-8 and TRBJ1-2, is EAGVTQSPTHLIKTRGQQATLRCSPISGHTSVYWYQQALGLGLQFLLWYDEGEERNRGNFPPRFSGRQFPNYSSELNVNALELEDSALYLCASSPRDKSGYTFGSGTRLTVV.

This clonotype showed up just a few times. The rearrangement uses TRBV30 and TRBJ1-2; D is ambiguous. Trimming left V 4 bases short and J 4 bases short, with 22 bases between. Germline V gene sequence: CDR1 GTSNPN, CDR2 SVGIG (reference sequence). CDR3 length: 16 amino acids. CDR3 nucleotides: TGTGCCTGGATCCAGCAGCGTTATAGAAAGACCTATGGCTACACCTTC. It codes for CAWIQQRYRKTYGYTF.